A selection of T cell receptor beta chains follows, all from one sample in a study of blood T cell repertoires in COVID-19. This table comes from immunoSEQ multiplex PCR, and its TCRdb copy is limited to in-frame clones, with some not included. The profile shows around 20,000 clones, nearly 90% of them singletons. Material for sequencing was peripheral blood. The receptors shown here come from a man aged 40-49 years with active COVID-19. The CDR3 runs from the conserved cysteine through the conserved F or W. D genes are given only for firm matches. Size values are once, few and many counts, or a class for expanded clones, and some rows have none.

clone_size	v_call	j_call	d_call	cdr3_nt	cdr3_aa
NA	TRBV9	TRBJ1-3	NA	TGTGCCAGCAGCGCAAGAGGCTTTGCGGATCGCTCTGGAAACACCATATATTTT	CASSARGFADRSGNTIYF
NA	TRBV18	TRBJ2-2	NA	TGTGCCAGCTCACCACGTCTAGGTGGGAGGAACACCGGGGAGCTGTTTTTT	CASSPRLGGRNTGELFF
NA	TRBV2	TRBJ1-2	NA	TGTGCCAGCAGTGAAATGCGTGCTGCGAACTATGGCTACACCTTC	CASSEMRAANYGYTF
NA	TRBV7-2	TRBJ2-7	NA	TGTGCCAGCAGCTACATCGGGAGTGCCGCCTACGAGCAGTACTTC	CASSYIGSAAYEQYF
once	TRBV11-2	TRBJ1-3	NA	TGTGCCAGCAGCTTAAATACAGCCATCTCTGGAAACACCATATATTTT	CASSLNTAISGNTIYF
NA	TRBV11-2	TRBJ2-7	NA	TGTGCCAGCAGCTTAGATCTGAGTAGCGGAGCCTACGAGCAGTACTTC	CASSLDLSSGAYEQYF
NA	TRBV29-1	TRBJ1-1	NA	TGCAGCGTACCGGCGGGACCTCATGGGGACACTGAAGCTTTCTTT	CSVPAGPHGDTEAFF
NA	TRBV4-3	TRBJ2-2	TRBD2	TGCGCCAGCAGCCAAGACCGACTAGCGGGGGGGGAGCTGTTTTTT	CASSQDRLAGGELFF
NA	TRBV19	TRBJ2-1	TRBD2	TGTGCCAGTAGTATAGGACTAGCGTTCGATGAGCAGTTCTTC	CASSIGLAFDEQFF
NA	TRBV12-3/TRBV12-4	TRBJ2-4	NA	TGTGCCAGCAGTTTTCACGGAAACATTCAGTACTTC	CASSFHGNIQYF
NA	TRBV30	TRBJ1-4	NA	TGTGCCTGGAGCAGGGTAACTAATGAAAAACTGTTTTTT	CAWSRVTNEKLFF
NA	TRBV6-4	TRBJ2-5	TRBD2	TGTGCCAGCAGTGTGAGGGAGGGCCAAGGAGAGACCCAGTACTTC	CASSVREGQGETQYF
NA	TRBV6-6	TRBJ1-1	NA	TGTGCCAGCAGGGGATGGTTACGGGGTTGGGTCACTGAAGCTTTCTTT	CASRGWLRGWVTEAFF
NA	TRBV19	TRBJ2-1	TRBD1	TGTGCCAGTAGTATCGGGCAGGGGGCCGTGCGAGCCTACAATGAGCAGTTCTTC	CASSIGQGAVRAYNEQFF
NA	TRBV6-2/TRBV6-3	TRBJ2-5	NA	TGTGCCAGCAGTCACGGACTGTTGGGAGTGTTCCAGTACTTC	CASSHGLLGVFQYF
NA	TRBV13	TRBJ2-2	NA	TGTGCCAGCAGCCCCCAGTGGGGGACTGGTAACACCGGGGAGCTGTTTTTT	CASSPQWGTGNTGELFF
NA	TRBV7-2	TRBJ1-5	NA	TGTGCCAGCAGCTTAGAGAGAGGCGGTCAGCCCCAGCATTTT	CASSLERGGQPQHF
NA	TRBV2	TRBJ2-1	TRBD2	TGTGCCAGCAACAGCGGGAGTCCACGTGAGCAGTTCTTC	CASNSGSPREQFF
NA	TRBV9	TRBJ2-7	TRBD2	TGTGCCAGCAGCGGAACTAGCGGGAACTACGAGCAGTACTTC	CASSGTSGNYEQYF
NA	TRBV11-2	TRBJ1-1	NA	TGTGCCAGCAGTGGACAGTATACTTTCTTT	CASSGQYTFF
NA	TRBV19	TRBJ1-1	NA	TGTGCCAGTAGTACCCCAGGGTTTGGCACTGAAGCTTTCTTT	CASSTPGFGTEAFF
NA	TRBV25-1	TRBJ2-6	NA	TGTGCCAGCAGTGAACCTAGTGGGGCCAACGTCCTGACTTTC	CASSEPSGANVLTF
once	TRBV9	TRBJ1-1	NA	TGTGCCAGCAGCGGGCTCAGGGACTTTGGGGGAGCTTTCTTT	CASSGLRDFGGAFF
NA	TRBV9	TRBJ2-1	TRBD2	TGTGCCAGCAGCGTACAGGGTGTAATAGCGGGAGGTACCTCCTACAATGAGCAGTTCTTC	CASSVQGVIAGGTSYNEQFF
NA	TRBV7-6	TRBJ2-1	TRBD2	TGTGCCAGCAGCTCTGAGGCTAGCGGGACCTACAATGAGCAGTTCTTC	CASSSEASGTYNEQFF
NA	TRBV27	TRBJ2-2	TRBD1	TGTGCCAGCAGTTTGCGGGACAGGGTGTACGCCGGGGAGCTGTTTTTT	CASSLRDRVYAGELFF
once	TRBV9	TRBJ2-7	NA	TGTGCCAGCAGCGTAGTTCTACAGCAGTACTACGAGCAGTACTTC	CASSVVLQQYYEQYF
NA	TRBV7-9	TRBJ2-2	TRBD2	TGTGCCAGCAGCGACAAGCGGGAGTTGGTCGGGGAGCTGTTTTTT	CASSDKRELVGELFF
NA	TRBV5-1	TRBJ2-7	NA	TGCGCCAGCAGCTCCGACATGGGCCACGAGCAGTACTTC	CASSSDMGHEQYF
few	TRBV11-2	TRBJ2-7	NA	TGTGCCAGCAGCTCCCTCACAGGGAGGGGGAACGAGCAGTACTTC	CASSSLTGRGNEQYF
once	TRBV5-1	TRBJ2-2	NA	TGCGCCAGCAGCTTGTTACTAGCCTACACCGGGGAGCTGTTTTTT	CASSLLLAYTGELFF
NA	TRBV11-2	TRBJ1-3	NA	TGTGCCAGCAGCTCGCCGACAGATTCTGGAAACACCATATATTTT	CASSSPTDSGNTIYF
NA	TRBV28	TRBJ2-1	TRBD2	TGTGCCAGCAACCCGGGACTAGCGGGAGTCAAAGACGAGCAGTTCTTC	CASNPGLAGVKDEQFF
NA	TRBV30	TRBJ2-2	TRBD1	TGTGCCTGGAGATTCCGGGACAGGGGGACCGGGGAGCTGTTTTTT	CAWRFRDRGTGELFF
NA	TRBV27	TRBJ1-4	NA	TGTGCCAGCACCCTGGGGCAGGGGTCGGGAAAACTGTTTTTT	CASTLGQGSGKLFF
NA	TRBV30	TRBJ1-1	NA	TGTGCCCGCGATACGGGGTTATTCACTGAAGCTTTCTTT	CARDTGLFTEAFF
few	TRBV6-2/TRBV6-3	TRBJ1-5	NA	TGTGCCAGCAGTTACATACAGGGTTTTCAGCCCCAGCATTTT	CASSYIQGFQPQHF
NA	TRBV18	TRBJ2-3	NA	TGTGCCAGCACTGGATGGGTACAGGTACTGGCAGATACGCAGTATTTT	CASTGWVQVLADTQYF
NA	TRBV18	TRBJ2-7	TRBD1	TGTGCCAGCTCACCACCGGGACAGGGGCTCTACGAGCAGTACTTC	CASSPPGQGLYEQYF
NA	TRBV7-9	TRBJ2-1	NA	TGTGCCAGCAGCTCGACAAATACTGAGCAGTTCTTC	CASSSTNTEQFF
NA	TRBV12-3/TRBV12-4	TRBJ2-1	NA	TGTGCCAGCAGTTTGAACTACTACAATGAGCAGTTCTTC	CASSLNYYNEQFF
NA	TRBV7-3	TRBJ2-1	TRBD2	TGTGCCAGCAGCTTAGGGACTAGCGGTGAGCAGTTCTTC	CASSLGTSGEQFF
NA	TRBV15	TRBJ1-1	NA	TGTGCCACCAGCAGAGAGTCAGGCACCATGAACACTGAAGCTTTCTTT	CATSRESGTMNTEAFF
few	TRBV4-1	TRBJ1-3	TRBD1	TGCGCCAGCAGCCCAGGTGGTCGGCAGGGGGCTCAAGACACCATATATTTT	CASSPGGRQGAQDTIYF
NA	TRBV4-3	TRBJ1-4	NA	TGCGCCAGCAGCCAACATCCAAACTCAGGGGCAACTAATGAAAAACTGTTTTTT	CASSQHPNSGATNEKLFF
NA	TRBV7-9	TRBJ2-1	TRBD1	TGTGCCAGCAGGTGGACAGGGGACGGCAATGAGCAGTTCTTC	CASRWTGDGNEQFF
once	TRBV28	TRBJ1-4	TRBD1	TGTGCCAGCAGTTTACAGGGGGCAACTAATGAAAAACTGTTTTTT	CASSLQGATNEKLFF
NA	TRBV9	TRBJ2-3	TRBD2	TGTGCCAGCAGCGTAGCGGCTAGCGGGAGCCCAGATACGCAGTATTTT	CASSVAASGSPDTQYF
NA	TRBV4-2	TRBJ2-7	TRBD1	TGTGCCAGCAGCCACGTGGGACAGGGCTCCTACGAGCAGTACTTC	CASSHVGQGSYEQYF
NA	TRBV2	TRBJ2-2	NA	TGTGCCAGCAGTGACTACACCGGGGAGCTGTTTTTT	CASSDYTGELFF
NA	TRBV4-1	TRBJ1-6	TRBD1	TGCGCCAGCAGCCAAAGACAGGGGGCGCAGAATTCACCCCTCCACTTT	CASSQRQGAQNSPLHF